The clone carrying this T cell receptor (beta chain) turned up a few times. With 60 Vbeta and 13 Jbeta primers, the PCR was carried out. Libraries were prepared by immunoSEQ multiplex PCR; TCRdb keeps only in-frame clonotypes and omits some of them. The sample shows about 120,000 clones, around three quarters of them seen only once. V gave up 4 bases and J gave up 0 bases, with 15 bases separating them. Per germline, CDR1 SGHDN and CDR2 FVKESK. This CDR3 has 16 residues. This entry belongs to a study of cytomegalovirus exposure and HLA in healthy donors. Looking at the study overall: An early data release held 80 million or so unique TCRs from HLA-typed donors.

The sequencing sample was made of PBMCs. This clonotype was obtained from a human donor in good health. The chain uses TRBV14 and TRBJ2-5; D is possibly TRBD2 (6 bases). In nucleotides, the CDR3 is TGTGCCAGCAGCCCCGGACTATCGACGTACCAAGAGACCCAGTACTTC. It translates to CASSPGLSTYQETQYF.